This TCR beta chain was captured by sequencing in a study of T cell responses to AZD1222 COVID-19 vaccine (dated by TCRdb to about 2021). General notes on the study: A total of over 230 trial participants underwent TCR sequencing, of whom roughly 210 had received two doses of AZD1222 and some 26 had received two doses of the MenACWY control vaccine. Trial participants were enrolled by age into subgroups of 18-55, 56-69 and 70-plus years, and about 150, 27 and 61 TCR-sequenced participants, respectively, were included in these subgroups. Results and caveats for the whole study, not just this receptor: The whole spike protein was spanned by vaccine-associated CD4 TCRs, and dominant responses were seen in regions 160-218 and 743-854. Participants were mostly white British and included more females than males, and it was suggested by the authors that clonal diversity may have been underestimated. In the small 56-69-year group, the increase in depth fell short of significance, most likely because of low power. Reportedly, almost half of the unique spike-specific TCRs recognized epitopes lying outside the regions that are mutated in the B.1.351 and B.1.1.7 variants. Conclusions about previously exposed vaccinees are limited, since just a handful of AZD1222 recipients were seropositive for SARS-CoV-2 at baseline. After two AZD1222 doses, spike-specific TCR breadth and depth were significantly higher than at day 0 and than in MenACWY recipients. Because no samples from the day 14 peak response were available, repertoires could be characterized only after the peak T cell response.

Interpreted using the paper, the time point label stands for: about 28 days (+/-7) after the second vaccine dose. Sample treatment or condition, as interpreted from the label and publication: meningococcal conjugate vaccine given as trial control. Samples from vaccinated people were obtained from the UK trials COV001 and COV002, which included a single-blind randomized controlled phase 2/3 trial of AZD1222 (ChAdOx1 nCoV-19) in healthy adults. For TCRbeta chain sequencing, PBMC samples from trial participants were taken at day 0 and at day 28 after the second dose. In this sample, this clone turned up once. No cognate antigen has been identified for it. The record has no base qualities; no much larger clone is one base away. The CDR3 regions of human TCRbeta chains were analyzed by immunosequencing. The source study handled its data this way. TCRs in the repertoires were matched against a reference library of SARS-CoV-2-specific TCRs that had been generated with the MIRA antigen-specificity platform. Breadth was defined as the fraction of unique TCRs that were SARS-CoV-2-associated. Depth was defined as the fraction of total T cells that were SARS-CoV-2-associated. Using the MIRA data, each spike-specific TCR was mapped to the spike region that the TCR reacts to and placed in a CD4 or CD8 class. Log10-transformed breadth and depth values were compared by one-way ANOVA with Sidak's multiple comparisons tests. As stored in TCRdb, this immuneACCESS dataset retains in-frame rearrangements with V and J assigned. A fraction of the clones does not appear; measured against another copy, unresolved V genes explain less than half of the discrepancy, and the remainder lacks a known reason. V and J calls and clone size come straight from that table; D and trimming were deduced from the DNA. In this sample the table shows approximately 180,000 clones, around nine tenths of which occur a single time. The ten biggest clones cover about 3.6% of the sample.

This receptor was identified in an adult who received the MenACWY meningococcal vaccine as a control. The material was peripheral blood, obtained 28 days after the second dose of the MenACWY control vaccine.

This receptor carries the CDR3 CASSPGTREQFF. The sequenced DNA: TGTGCCAGCAGTCCCGGGACTAGGGAGCAGTTCTTC. The chain is encoded by TRBV2 joined to TRBJ2-1; TRBD2 agrees with 8 junctional bases. CDR1 SNHLY and CDR2 FYNNEI were looked up in the germline V gene. Counted from cysteine to phenylalanine, this CDR3 has 12 amino acids. CDR3 DNA only is kept here, 36 bases in frame from base 1. Trimmed from V: 5 bases; trimmed from J: 10 bases; junction bases lacking a gene match: 4.